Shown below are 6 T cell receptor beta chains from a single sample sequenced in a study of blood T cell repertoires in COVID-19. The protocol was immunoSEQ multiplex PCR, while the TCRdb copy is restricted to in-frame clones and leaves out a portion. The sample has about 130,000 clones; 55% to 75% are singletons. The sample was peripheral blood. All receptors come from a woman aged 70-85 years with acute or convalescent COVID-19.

The CDR3 DNA is TGTGCCAGCAGCCTTCCCGCGAAAGGGAGAAACTCACCCCTCCACTTT. It codes for CASSLPAKGRNSPLHF. This chain links TRBV7-3 with TRBJ1-6; D ambiguous. V was trimmed by 5 bases and J by 10 bases, leaving 21 bases between them. The CDR3 is 16 amino acids. In germline, CDR1 is SGHTA, CDR2 FQGTGA.

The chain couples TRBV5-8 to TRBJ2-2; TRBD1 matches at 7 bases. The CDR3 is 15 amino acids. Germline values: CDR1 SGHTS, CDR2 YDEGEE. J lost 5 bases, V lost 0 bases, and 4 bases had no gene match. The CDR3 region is CASSLGGTVTGELFF. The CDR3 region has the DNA TGTGCCAGCAGCTTGGGTGGGACAGTTACCGGGGAGCTGTTTTTT. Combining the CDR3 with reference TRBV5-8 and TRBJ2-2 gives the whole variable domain EAGVTQSPTHLIKTRGQQATLRCSPISGHTSVYWYQQALGLGLQFLLWYDEGEERNRGNFPPRFSGRQFPNYSSELNVNALELEDSALYLCASSLGGTVTGELFFGEGSRLTVL.

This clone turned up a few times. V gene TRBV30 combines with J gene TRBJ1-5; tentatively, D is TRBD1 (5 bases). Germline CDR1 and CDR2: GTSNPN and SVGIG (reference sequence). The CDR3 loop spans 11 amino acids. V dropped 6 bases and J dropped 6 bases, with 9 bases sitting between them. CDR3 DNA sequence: TGTGCCTGCGGGGGAGGTCAGCCCCAGCATTTT. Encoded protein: CACGGGQPQHF. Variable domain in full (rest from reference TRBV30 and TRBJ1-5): SQTIHQWPATLVQPVGSPLSLECTVEGTSNPNLYWYRQAAGRGLQLLFYSVGIGQISSEVPQNLSASRPQDRQFILSSKKLLLSDSGFYLCACGGGQPQHFGDGTRLSIL.

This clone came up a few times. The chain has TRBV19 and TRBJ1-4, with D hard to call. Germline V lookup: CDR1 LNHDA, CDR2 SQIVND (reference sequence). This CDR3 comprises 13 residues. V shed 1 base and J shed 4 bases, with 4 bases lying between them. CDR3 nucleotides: TGTGCCAGTAGTATAGTCCTTAATGAAAAACTGTTTTTT. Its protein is CASSIVLNEKLFF.

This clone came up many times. CDR3 DNA sequence: TGTGCCAGCAGTTTAAGCCCCCCTCTAGCGACGGGAGCCTCCTACAATGAGCAGTTCTTC. This codes for CASSLSPPLATGASYNEQFF. The chain combines TRBV28 with TRBJ2-1, with D tentatively TRBD2 (6 bases). Trimming took 2 bases from V and 0 from J, leaving 23 bases between them. The CDR3 runs to 20 residues. Germline loops: CDR1 MDHEN, CDR2 SYDVKM.

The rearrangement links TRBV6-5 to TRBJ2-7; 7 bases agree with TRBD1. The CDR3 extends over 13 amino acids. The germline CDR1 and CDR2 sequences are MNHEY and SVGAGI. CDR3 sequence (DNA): TGTGTCTCTAGGGGGACAGACACCTACGAGCAGTACTTC. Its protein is CVSRGTDTYEQYF.